The table lists the clone carrying this TCR beta chain with many counts. What it binds is unknown. On the basis of clinical symptoms, serum thyroxine and TRAb, thyroid ultrasound and orbital computed tomography, diagnoses were made. This CDR3 is built from 15 residues. The germline CDR1 and CDR2 sequences are SGHRS and YFSETQ. V lost 0 bases and J lost 0, with 10 bases in between. The record originates from a study of T cells in Graves' hyperthyroidism and ophthalmopathy. Whole-study results and caveats: Most thyroid clonotypes expanded above 0.001 were also detected in blood. Ophthalmopathy got predicted by the model a median approximately 6.3 months before its onset.

Amplification yielded TCR beta CDR3 regions, with RNA transcripts as the source. The study used the HTBI primer set for a first-round RT-PCR of the TCR CDR3. A single record per CDR3 protein comes from TCRdb applying MiXCR to the multiplex PCR reads. The data hold 500,000 to 600,000 distinct CDR3 sequences, with about half observed a single time. Sequenced sample: peripheral blood or thyroid tissue (not recorded which). The gene calls are TRBV5-1 and TRBJ2-7; D gene ambiguous. This TCR was sampled from an adult woman with Graves' disease, either hyperthyroidism or ophthalmopathy (not recorded which). The CDR3 region is CASSLGASPSYEQYF. CDR3 in DNA: TGCGCCAGCAGCTTGGGAGCGTCTCCCTCCTACGAGCAGTACTTC.